A selection of T cell receptor beta chains follows, all from one sample in a study of cytotoxic CD8 clonotypes in ibrutinib-treated CLL. Only in-frame clones appear in the TCRdb table, and some are missing; sequencing was by immunoSEQ multiplex PCR. The repertoire consists of more than 200,000 clones, with 70% occurring once and the leading ten covering 15%. The source material was PBMCs, sampled after 24 months of ibrutinib treatment. The receptor set was obtained from a human donor with chronic lymphocytic leukemia. Each CDR3 is given with its conserved first and last residue. Fields, in order: CDR3 DNA, CDR3 protein, D gene, J gene, CDR3 length, V gene, clone size. The D gene is left open where the match is weak. Part of the rows lack a size; the others show once, few, many or a class for expanded clones.

DNA: TGTGCCAGCAGGGGGACTGATCAAGAGACCCAGTACTTC
CDR3: CASRGTDQETQYF
D: .
J: TRBJ2-5
length: 13
V: TRBV5-4
size: .

DNA: TGCGCCAGCAGTCGGCCGGGACGAGGGGGAAACATTCAGTACTTC
CDR3: CASSRPGRGGNIQYF
D: .
J: TRBJ2-4
length: 15
V: TRBV23-1
size: .

DNA: TGCAGCGGGTATTGGCAGAATGAAAAACTGTTTTTT
CDR3: CSGYWQNEKLFF
D: .
J: TRBJ1-4
length: 12
V: TRBV29-1
size: .

DNA: TGTGCCAGCAGCTACCGGGACTTTTACAATGAGCAGTTCTTC
CDR3: CASSYRDFYNEQFF
D: .
J: TRBJ2-1
length: 14
V: TRBV7-8
size: .

DNA: TGTGCCAGCAGTCGGTACGGCGAGCAGTACTTC
CDR3: CASSRYGEQYF
D: .
J: TRBJ2-7
length: 11
V: TRBV28
size: .

DNA: TGCAGCGTCAGGGACCGCGGCGTTTCTAGCACAGATACGCAGTATTTT
CDR3: CSVRDRGVSSTDTQYF
D: .
J: TRBJ2-3
length: 16
V: TRBV29-1
size: .

DNA: TGTGCCAGCAGCGCCGTCTCAAAAAACACCATATATTTT
CDR3: CASSAVSKNTIYF
D: .
J: TRBJ1-3
length: 13
V: TRBV9
size: few

DNA: TGTGCCAGCAGCTCCAGACCGGGACAGGGGCTGGGAGAGCAGTTCTTC
CDR3: CASSSRPGQGLGEQFF
D: TRBD1
J: TRBJ2-1
length: 16
V: TRBV13
size: .

DNA: TGCGCCAGCAGCCCCGGGACCGCGGTTTTGGATACGCAGTATTTT
CDR3: CASSPGTAVLDTQYF
D: .
J: TRBJ2-3
length: 15
V: TRBV5-1
size: .

DNA: TGTGCCAGCAGTGTAGGGACCGCGGGGTATGGCTACACCTTC
CDR3: CASSVGTAGYGYTF
D: .
J: TRBJ1-2
length: 14
V: TRBV6-5
size: .

DNA: TGTGCCTGGACGCGGGACACAGGCTACGAGCAGTACTTC
CDR3: CAWTRDTGYEQYF
D: .
J: TRBJ2-7
length: 13
V: TRBV30
size: .

DNA: TGCGCCAGCAGCCAAGGGGTCAGTAACTATGGCTACACCTTC
CDR3: CASSQGVSNYGYTF
D: .
J: TRBJ1-2
length: 14
V: TRBV4-3
size: .

DNA: TGCAGTGCTAGCGGCCAAGAGACCCAGTACTTC
CDR3: CSASGQETQYF
D: .
J: TRBJ2-5
length: 11
V: TRBV20-1
size: .

DNA: TGTGCCAGCACCCGGGACAGTCACGAAAAACTGTTTTTT
CDR3: CASTRDSHEKLFF
D: TRBD1
J: TRBJ1-4
length: 13
V: TRBV2
size: .

DNA: TGTGCCAGCAGCGGCGGGACTAGCGGGAGTAATGAGCAGTTCTTC
CDR3: CASSGGTSGSNEQFF
D: TRBD2
J: TRBJ2-1
length: 15
V: TRBV9
size: .

DNA: TGTGCCAGCAGTTTATCAGGGGGAGATGGCTACACCTTC
CDR3: CASSLSGGDGYTF
D: .
J: TRBJ1-2
length: 13
V: TRBV27
size: .

DNA: TGTGCCAGCAGCCAGATGAGGGGGAACCAAGAGACCCAGTACTTC
CDR3: CASSQMRGNQETQYF
D: .
J: TRBJ2-5
length: 15
V: TRBV7-8
size: few

DNA: TGTGCCAGCAGCTCGGGACTAAGGAAAAACGAGCAGTACTTC
CDR3: CASSSGLRKNEQYF
D: TRBD2
J: TRBJ2-7
length: 14
V: TRBV13
size: .

DNA: TGTGCCAGTAGTACCCAGCGGGAGGGCCTCAATGAGCAGTTCTTC
CDR3: CASSTQREGLNEQFF
D: TRBD2
J: TRBJ2-1
length: 15
V: TRBV19
size: few

DNA: TGCGCCAGCAGCTTGGCCATTCGATTCTCAGGAACTGAAGCTTTCTTT
CDR3: CASSLAIRFSGTEAFF
D: .
J: TRBJ1-1
length: 16
V: TRBV5-1
size: .

DNA: TGCAGCGTTGAAAAAACCCGGACTAGCGGGGCCTCCCGGGGAGGAGACGAGCAGTACTTC
CDR3: CSVEKTRTSGASRGGDEQYF
D: TRBD2
J: TRBJ2-7
length: 20
V: TRBV29-1
size: .

DNA: TGTGCCAGCAGCCCCGCGGGTTTTAGCTCCTACGAGCAGTACTTC
CDR3: CASSPAGFSSYEQYF
D: .
J: TRBJ2-7
length: 15
V: TRBV7-9
size: .

DNA: TGTGCCAGCAGCGAGCCCGGACTGCCGAGCTCCTACAATGAGCAGTTCTTC
CDR3: CASSEPGLPSSYNEQFF
D: .
J: TRBJ2-1
length: 17
V: TRBV9
size: .

DNA: TGTGCCAGCAGGGGACTAGGCCGAGATCAAGAGACCCAGTACTTC
CDR3: CASRGLGRDQETQYF
D: TRBD2
J: TRBJ2-5
length: 15
V: TRBV27
size: .

DNA: TGCAGCGTTGAAGATCACGGGGCCCAGCCCCAGTACTTC
CDR3: CSVEDHGAQPQYF
D: .
J: TRBJ2-7
length: 13
V: TRBV29-1
size: few

DNA: TGCGCCAGCAGCCAAGGTGCGCATGAGCAGTTCTTC
CDR3: CASSQGAHEQFF
D: .
J: TRBJ2-1
length: 12
V: TRBV4-1
size: .

DNA: TGTGCCAGCTCACCGGGACCGGGACAGGCCCTCTATGGCTACACCTTC
CDR3: CASSPGPGQALYGYTF
D: TRBD1
J: TRBJ1-2
length: 16
V: TRBV18
size: .

DNA: TGTGCCAGCAGTTACTCTCTCGGCGAGCGAGACGAGACCCAGTACTTC
CDR3: CASSYSLGERDETQYF
D: .
J: TRBJ2-5
length: 16
V: TRBV6-5
size: .

DNA: TGTGCCAGCAGCTTAGCAATTGGTTACGAGCAGTACTTC
CDR3: CASSLAIGYEQYF
D: .
J: TRBJ2-7
length: 13
V: TRBV11-2
size: once

DNA: TGTGCCAGCAGTTTACTTGCTGAGACCCAGTACTTC
CDR3: CASSLLAETQYF
D: .
J: TRBJ2-5
length: 12
V: TRBV28
size: .

DNA: TGTGCCAGCAGAACAGGGGGCCTTACTCTTAGCAATCAGCCCCAGCATTTT
CDR3: CASRTGGLTLSNQPQHF
D: TRBD1
J: TRBJ1-5
length: 17
V: TRBV27
size: .

DNA: TGTGCCAGCAGCAGAGGCACTGAAGCTTTCTTT
CDR3: CASSRGTEAFF
D: .
J: TRBJ1-1
length: 11
V: TRBV6-1
size: .

DNA: TGTGCCAGCAGCTTAGGCCTCGGGGAGCTGTTTTTT
CDR3: CASSLGLGELFF
D: .
J: TRBJ2-2
length: 12
V: TRBV13
size: few

DNA: TGCGCCAGCAGCCAGCCTGGAAGCGGGTTCGATGAGCAGTTCTTC
CDR3: CASSQPGSGFDEQFF
D: .
J: TRBJ2-1
length: 15
V: TRBV4-3
size: .

DNA: TGTGCCAGCAGCGTCCGTATTTCCGGGGAGCTGTTTTTT
CDR3: CASSVRISGELFF
D: .
J: TRBJ2-2
length: 13
V: TRBV9
size: .

DNA: TGTGCCAGCAGCTTAGGGGAGCTGGGATACTCGGTGGTTTTGAATACGCAGTATTTT
CDR3: CASSLGELGYSVVLNTQYF
D: .
J: TRBJ2-3
length: 19
V: TRBV7-8
size: .

DNA: TGTGCCAGCAGCCTAGAGCCTAGCGGCCCCTACGAGCAGTACTTC
CDR3: CASSLEPSGPYEQYF
D: TRBD2
J: TRBJ2-7
length: 15
V: TRBV13
size: .

DNA: TGTGCCAGTAGTCCAACGACAGGGTATAGCAATCAGCCCCAGCATTTT
CDR3: CASSPTTGYSNQPQHF
D: TRBD1
J: TRBJ1-5
length: 16
V: TRBV19
size: .

DNA: TGTGCCAGCAGCCGGGACGGGGCCTCCTACAATGAGCAGTTCTTC
CDR3: CASSRDGASYNEQFF
D: .
J: TRBJ2-1
length: 15
V: TRBV27
size: .

DNA: TGCAGCGTCACAGGGCCGGTTGCGGGAGCCCCACCTTGGCAGTTCTTC
CDR3: CSVTGPVAGAPPWQFF
D: .
J: TRBJ2-1
length: 16
V: TRBV29-1
size: once